What follows is one T cell receptor beta chain and its context. Its specificity is unknown. The read gets to within 3 residues of the CDR3 end, and the germline J gene fills in the rest. This record belongs to a study of T cells in women clearing cervical HPV infection. Whole-study context: Controls were women whose single incident HPV16 infection cleared within 12 months without precancer or cancer.

Whole-study results and caveats: Controls had more TRBV6-7 (approximately 0.15%) than cases (roughly 0.11%).

Germline-derived CDR1 and CDR2 are DFQATT and SNEGSKA (reference sequence). V gave up 6 bases and J gave up 2 bases; unmatched junction bases: 7. The CDR3 spans 14 residues. Only in-frame clones appear in the TCRdb table, and some are missing; sequencing was by immunoSEQ multiplex PCR. The table lists about 18,000 clones, with approximately 15% in the top ten. Each participant carried one incident cervical HPV16 infection only. The TCR comes from a woman aged 18 to 75 with a cervical HPV16 infection that either progressed to CIN3+ or cleared (not recorded which). Source material: blood buffy coat. The chain employs TRBV20-1 and TRBJ2-7, with TRBD2 identical over 10 bases. The CDR3 bases that were read are TGCAGTGCGAGGACTAGCGGAGGTACCTACGAG. It codes for CSARTSGGTYE. The whole CDR3 sequence is CSARTSGGTYEQYF.